The TCR beta chain under discussion was sequenced for a study of OX40 agonist ivuxolimab in advanced cancers. The germline gives CDR1 SEHNR, CDR2 FQNEAQ (reference sequence). Deletions cut 3 bases from V and 6 bases from J, with 11 bases between. This CDR3 is 13 amino acids long. Only in-frame clones appear in the TCRdb table, and some are missing; sequencing was by immunoSEQ multiplex PCR. Here the sample spans roughly 70,000 clones, 80% to 90% being singletons. V gene TRBV7-9 combines with J gene TRBJ1-1; D unresolved. The receptor was derived from an adult with an advanced solid tumor such as melanoma, head and neck, liver or kidney cancer. The sample here was CD4+ or CD8+ T cells sorted from blood, taken in a trial of the OX40 agonist ivuxolimab. The CDR3 protein is CASSFLSPPEAFF. CDR3 coding DNA: TGTGCCAGCAGCTTTCTATCTCCCCCTGAAGCTTTCTTT.